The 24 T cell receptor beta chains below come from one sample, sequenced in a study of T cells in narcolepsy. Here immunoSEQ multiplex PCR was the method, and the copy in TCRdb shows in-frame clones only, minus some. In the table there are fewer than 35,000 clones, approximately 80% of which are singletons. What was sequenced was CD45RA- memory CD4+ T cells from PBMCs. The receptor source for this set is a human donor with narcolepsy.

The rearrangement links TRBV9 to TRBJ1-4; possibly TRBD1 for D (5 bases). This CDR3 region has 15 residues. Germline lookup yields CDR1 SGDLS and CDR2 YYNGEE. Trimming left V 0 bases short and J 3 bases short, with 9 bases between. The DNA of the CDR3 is TGTGCCAGCAGCGTAGAACCAGGGCCTAATGAAAAACTGTTTTTT. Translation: CASSVEPGPNEKLFF.

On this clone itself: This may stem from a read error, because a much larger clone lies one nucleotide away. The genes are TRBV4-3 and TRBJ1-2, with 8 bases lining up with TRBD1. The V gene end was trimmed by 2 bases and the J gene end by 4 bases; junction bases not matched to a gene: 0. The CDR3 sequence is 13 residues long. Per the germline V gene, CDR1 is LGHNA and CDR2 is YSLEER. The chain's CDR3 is CASSQTGGYGYTF. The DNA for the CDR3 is TGCGCCAGCAGCCAAACAGGGGGCTATGGCTACACCTTC.

CDR3 coding DNA: TGTGCCAGCAGCTACGGACAGGCGAATTCACCCCTCCACTTT. Translated, it gives CASSYGQANSPLHF. The chain couples TRBV5-4 to TRBJ1-6; 7 bases fit TRBD1. The germline CDR1 and CDR2 sequences are SGHNT and YYREEE (reference sequence). V lost 3 bases, J lost 7 bases, and 4 bases stayed unmatched. This CDR3 has 14 residues.

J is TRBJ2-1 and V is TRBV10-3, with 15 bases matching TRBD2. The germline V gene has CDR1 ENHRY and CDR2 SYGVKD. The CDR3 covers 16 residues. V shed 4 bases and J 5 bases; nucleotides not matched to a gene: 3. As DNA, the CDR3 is TGTGCCATCAGTGCCCGGACTAGCGGGGGGGACAATGAGCAGTTCTTC. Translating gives CAISARTSGGDNEQFF.

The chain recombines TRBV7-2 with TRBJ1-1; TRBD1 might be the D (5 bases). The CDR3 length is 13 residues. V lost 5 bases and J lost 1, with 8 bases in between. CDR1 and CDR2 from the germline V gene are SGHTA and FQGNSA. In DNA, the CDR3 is TGTGCCAGCAGCATGGGACCGAACACTGAAGCTTTCTTT. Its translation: CASSMGPNTEAFF.

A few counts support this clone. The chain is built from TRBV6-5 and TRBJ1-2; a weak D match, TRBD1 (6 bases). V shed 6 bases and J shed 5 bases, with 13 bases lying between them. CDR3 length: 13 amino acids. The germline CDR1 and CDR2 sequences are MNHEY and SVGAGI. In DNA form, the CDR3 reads TGTGCCAGCAGATTGGACAGTACGTATGGCTACACCTTC. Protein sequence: CASRLDSTYGYTF.

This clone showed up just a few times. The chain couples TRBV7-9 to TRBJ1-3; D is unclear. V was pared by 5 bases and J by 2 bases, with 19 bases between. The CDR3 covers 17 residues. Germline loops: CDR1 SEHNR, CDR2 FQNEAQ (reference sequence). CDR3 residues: CASSPPGRLSAGNTIYF. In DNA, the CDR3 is TGTGCCAGCAGCCCACCTGGGCGGCTTTCTGCTGGAAACACCATATATTTT.

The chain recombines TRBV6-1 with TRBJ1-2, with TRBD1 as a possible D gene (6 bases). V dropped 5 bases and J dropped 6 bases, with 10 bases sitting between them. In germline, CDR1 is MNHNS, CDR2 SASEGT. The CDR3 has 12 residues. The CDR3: CASSSQGNGYTF. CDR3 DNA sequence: TGTGCCAGCAGTTCTCAGGGGAATGGCTACACCTTC.

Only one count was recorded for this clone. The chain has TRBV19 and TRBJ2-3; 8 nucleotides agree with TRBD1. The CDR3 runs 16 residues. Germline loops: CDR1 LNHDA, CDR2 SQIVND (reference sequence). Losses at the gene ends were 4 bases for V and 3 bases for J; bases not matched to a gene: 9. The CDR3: CASSNGQGSGTDTQYF. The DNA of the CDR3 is TGTGCCAGTAGTAACGGACAGGGAAGTGGTACAGATACGCAGTATTTT.

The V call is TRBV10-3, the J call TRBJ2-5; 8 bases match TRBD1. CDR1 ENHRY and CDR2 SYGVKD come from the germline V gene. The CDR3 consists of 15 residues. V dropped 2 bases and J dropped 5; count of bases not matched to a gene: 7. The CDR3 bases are TGTGCCATCAGTGAGGGGCCAGGGGGCAGGGAGACCCAGTACTTC. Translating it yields CAISEGPGGRETQYF.

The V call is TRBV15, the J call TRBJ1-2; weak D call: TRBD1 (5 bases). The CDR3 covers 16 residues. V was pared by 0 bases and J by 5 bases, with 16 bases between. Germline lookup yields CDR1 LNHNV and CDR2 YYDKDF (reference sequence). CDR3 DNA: TGTGCCACCAGCAGAGATTGGGACGGAGCAAAGTATGGCTACACCTTC. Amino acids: CATSRDWDGAKYGYTF.

CDR3 in DNA: TGTGCCAGTAGTATCCAGCTAAACACCGGGGAGCTGTTTTTT. Its protein is CASSIQLNTGELFF. The chain couples TRBV19 to TRBJ2-2; D unresolved. The CDR3 sequence is 14 residues long. CDR1 is LNHDA, CDR2 SQIVND, per germline (reference sequence). The germline V and J ends were trimmed by 3 bases and 2 bases, with 7 bases remaining between them.

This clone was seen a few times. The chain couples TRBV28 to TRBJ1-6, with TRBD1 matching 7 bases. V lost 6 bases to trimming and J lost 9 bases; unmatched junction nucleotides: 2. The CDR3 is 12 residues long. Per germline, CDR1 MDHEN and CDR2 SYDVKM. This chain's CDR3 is CASRSGGSPLHF. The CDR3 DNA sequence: TGTGCCAGCAGATCAGGGGGTTCACCCCTCCACTTT.

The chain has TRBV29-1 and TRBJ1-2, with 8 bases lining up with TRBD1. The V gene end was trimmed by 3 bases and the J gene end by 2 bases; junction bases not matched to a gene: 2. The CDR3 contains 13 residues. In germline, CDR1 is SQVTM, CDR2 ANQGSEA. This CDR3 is CSVEPGGNYGYTF. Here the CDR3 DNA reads TGCAGCGTTGAGCCAGGGGGCAACTATGGCTACACCTTC.

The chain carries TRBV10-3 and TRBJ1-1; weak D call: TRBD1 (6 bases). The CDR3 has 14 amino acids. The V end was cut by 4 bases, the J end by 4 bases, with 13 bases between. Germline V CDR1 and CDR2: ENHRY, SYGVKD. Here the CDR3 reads CAISAQGTGTEAFF. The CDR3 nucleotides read TGTGCCATCAGTGCCCAGGGGACGGGCACTGAAGCTTTCTTT.

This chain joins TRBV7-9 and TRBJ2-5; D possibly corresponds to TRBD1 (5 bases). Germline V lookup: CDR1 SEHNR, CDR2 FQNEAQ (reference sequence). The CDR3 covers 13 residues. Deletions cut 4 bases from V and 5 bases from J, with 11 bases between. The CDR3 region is CASSSQGGETQYF. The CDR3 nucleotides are TGTGCCAGCAGCTCGCAGGGTGGGGAGACCCAGTACTTC.

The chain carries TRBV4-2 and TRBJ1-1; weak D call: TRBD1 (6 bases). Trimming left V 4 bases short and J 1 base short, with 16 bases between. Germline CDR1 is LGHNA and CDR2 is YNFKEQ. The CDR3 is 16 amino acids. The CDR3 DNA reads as TGTGCCAGCAGCCGTCTGGCAGGGGCGACGAACACTGAAGCTTTCTTT. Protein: CASSRLAGATNTEAFF.

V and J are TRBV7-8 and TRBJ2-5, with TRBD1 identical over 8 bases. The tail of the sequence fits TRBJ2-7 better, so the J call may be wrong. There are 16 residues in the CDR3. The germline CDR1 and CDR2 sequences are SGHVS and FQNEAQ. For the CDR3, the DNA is TGTGCCAGCAGCTTAGGGGGCGGGACAGGTATCTACGAGCAGTACTTC. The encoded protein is CASSLGGGTGIYEQYF.

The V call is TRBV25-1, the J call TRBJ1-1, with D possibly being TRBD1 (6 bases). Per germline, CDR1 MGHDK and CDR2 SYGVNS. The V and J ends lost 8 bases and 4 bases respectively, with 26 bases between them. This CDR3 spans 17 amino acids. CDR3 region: CASLPDPGPGAGTEAFF. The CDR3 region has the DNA TGTGCCAGCCTCCCGGATCCTGGGCCGGGGGCGGGCACTGAAGCTTTCTTT.

The CDR3 here is CASSLGLDTGELFF. The CDR3 DNA sequence: TGTGCCAGCAGCTTAGGACTGGACACCGGGGAGCTGTTTTTT. The V gene is TRBV7-2, the J gene TRBJ2-2, with no clear D. From germline, CDR1 is SGHTA and CDR2 FQGNSA. The V gene lost 1 base and the J gene lost 3 bases, with 6 bases spanning the gap. The length of the CDR3 is 14 residues.

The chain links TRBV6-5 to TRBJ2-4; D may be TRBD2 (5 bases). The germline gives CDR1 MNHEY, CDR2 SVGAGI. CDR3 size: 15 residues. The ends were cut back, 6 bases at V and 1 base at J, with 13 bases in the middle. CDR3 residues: CASRRTAEAKNIQYF. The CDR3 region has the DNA TGTGCCAGCAGACGGACTGCCGAGGCCAAAAACATTCAGTACTTC.

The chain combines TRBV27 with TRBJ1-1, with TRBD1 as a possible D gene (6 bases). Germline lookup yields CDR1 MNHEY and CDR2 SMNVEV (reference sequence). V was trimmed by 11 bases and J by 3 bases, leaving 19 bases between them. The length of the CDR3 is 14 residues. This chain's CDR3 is CASTRGPGDTEAFF. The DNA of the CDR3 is TGTGCCTCCACTCGGGGGCCCGGGGACACTGAAGCTTTCTTT.

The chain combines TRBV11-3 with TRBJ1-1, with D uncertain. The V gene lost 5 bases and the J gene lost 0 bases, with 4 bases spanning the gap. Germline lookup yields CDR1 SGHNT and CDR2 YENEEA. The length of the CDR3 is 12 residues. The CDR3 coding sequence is TGTGCCAGCAGCCGGCTGAACACTGAAGCTTTCTTT. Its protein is CASSRLNTEAFF.

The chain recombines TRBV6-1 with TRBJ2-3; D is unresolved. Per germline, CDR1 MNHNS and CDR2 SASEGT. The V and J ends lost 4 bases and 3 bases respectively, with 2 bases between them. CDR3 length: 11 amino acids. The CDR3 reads CASSVTDTQYF. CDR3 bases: TGTGCCAGCAGTGTTACAGATACGCAGTATTTT.